What follows are 24 T cell receptor beta chains derived from one specimen sequenced in a study of shared clonotypes between healthy human individuals. Measured with immunoSEQ multiplex PCR; TCRdb has only the in-frame clones, and not every one. The data hold over a million clones, with around 97% observed a single time. What was sequenced was naive CD4+ T cells sorted from blood. Described subset: CD45RA+ positively selected. These TCRs come from a man aged 25 to 40 in good health.

This rearrangement joins TRBV6-1 to TRBJ2-1; 8 bases line up with TRBD2. Germline assignment: CDR1 MNHNS and CDR2 SASEGT. Trimming took 4 bases from V and 6 from J; bases not matched to a gene: 5. The CDR3 extends over 14 amino acids. CDR3 protein: CASSVVAGINEQFF. In DNA form, the CDR3 reads TGTGCCAGCAGTGTGGTAGCGGGAATCAATGAGCAGTTCTTC.

The chain recombines TRBV28 with TRBJ1-2, with 7 bases lining up with TRBD1. Germline V lookup: CDR1 MDHEN, CDR2 SYDVKM. There are 16 residues in the CDR3. J was trimmed by 2 bases and V by 6 bases; bases with no gene match: 12. CDR3 sequence: CASSRRDSLRNYGYTF. The DNA for the CDR3 is TGTGCCAGCAGCCGGAGGGACAGCCTCCGAAACTATGGCTACACCTTC.

This chain connects TRBV13 to TRBJ2-7; D is ambiguous. The CDR3 is made up of 16 amino acids. Germline V gene sequence: CDR1 PRHDT, CDR2 FYEKMQ (reference sequence). V was clipped by 2 bases and J by 3 bases, with 17 bases between them. CDR3 nucleotides: TGTGCCAGCAGCTTATACCGACCCCCTACCTACTACGAGCAGTACTTC. This gives the protein CASSLYRPPTYYEQYF.

The chain employs TRBV19 and TRBJ2-7; D gene unclear. The germline CDR1 and CDR2 sequences are LNHDA and SQIVND (reference sequence). The CDR3 covers 13 residues. The V and J ends lost 6 bases and 3 bases respectively, with 12 bases between them. The CDR3 reads CASSIRRDYEQYF. The CDR3 region has the DNA TGTGCCAGTAGCATACGCAGAGACTACGAGCAGTACTTC.

This chain links TRBV5-1 with TRBJ1-1; the D is unclear. Germline CDR1 reads SGHRS; CDR2 reads YFSETQ. V shed 1 base and J shed 4 bases, with 11 bases lying between them. The CDR3 runs to 14 residues. DNA for the CDR3: TGCGCCAGCAGCTTGAGAACTGAGGGCACTGAAGCTTTCTTT. This translates into CASSLRTEGTEAFF.

The genes are TRBV4-2 and TRBJ2-3, with 7 nucleotides matching TRBD2. CDR1 and CDR2 from the germline V gene are LGHNA and YNFKEQ. V was clipped by 2 bases and J by 1 base; unmatched bases: 3. CDR3 length equals 15 residues. The CDR3 reads CASSQPSGRTDTQYF. The CDR3 coding sequence is TGTGCCAGCAGCCAACCTAGCGGACGCACAGATACGCAGTATTTT.

The chain is built from TRBV15 and TRBJ2-5, with D possibly being TRBD1 or TRBD2 (5 bases each). CDR3 length: 13 residues. Germline assignment: CDR1 LNHNV and CDR2 YYDKDF (reference sequence). V was shortened by 4 bases and J by 4 bases, with 10 bases between the two germline ends. The CDR3 spells CATSKGDRETQYF. The CDR3 DNA is TGTGCCACCAGCAAGGGAGACAGAGAGACCCAGTACTTC.

V and J are TRBV6-1 and TRBJ2-1, with TRBD2 as a possible D gene (7 bases). Germline V lookup: CDR1 MNHNS, CDR2 SASEGT. V lost 4 bases and J 4 bases, leaving 14 bases between the germline ends. There are 15 residues in the CDR3. The CDR3 protein is CASSARGGGYNEQFF. CDR3 DNA: TGTGCCAGCAGTGCCCGGGGAGGGGGTTACAATGAGCAGTTCTTC.

Of note for this clone: Other DNA sequences in this specimen translate into the identical CDR3. V and J are TRBV29-1 and TRBJ2-3; TRBD1 might be the D (6 bases). V gave up 3 bases and J gave up 0 bases, with 10 bases separating them. Germline loops: CDR1 SQVTM, CDR2 ANQGSEA. CDR3 length: 14 amino acids. DNA of the CDR3: TGCAGCGTTGATGTGGGGGCTAGCACAGATACGCAGTATTTT. This codes for CSVDVGASTDTQYF.

This clone was found once. The chain links TRBV10-1 to TRBJ2-5; TRBD2 agrees at 7 bases. CDR1 and CDR2 from the germline V gene are WNHNN and SYGVQD (reference sequence). Trimming cost V 2 bases and J 2 bases; bases outside gene matches: 8. The CDR3 totals 16 residues. The CDR3 here is CASSEVASGLQETQYF. The CDR3 coding sequence is TGCGCCAGCAGTGAGGTCGCTAGCGGCCTTCAAGAGACCCAGTACTTC.

The chain employs TRBV4-3 and TRBJ1-4; D not resolved. Between the trimmed V and J ends, which lost 0 bases and 7 bases, there was a span of 6 bases. The CDR3 extends over 13 amino acids. Germline V gene data show CDR1 as LGHNA and CDR2 as YSLEER. The chain's CDR3 is CASSQDMSEKLFF. Here the CDR3 DNA reads TGCGCCAGCAGCCAAGATATGAGTGAAAAACTGTTTTTT.

This chain links TRBV10-1 with TRBJ2-7; 8 nucleotides line up with TRBD2. V trimming: 6 bases; J trimming: 6 bases; junction bases outside the gene matches: 10. Germline CDR1 is WNHNN and CDR2 is SYGVQD (reference sequence). CDR3 size: 14 residues. DNA of the CDR3: TGCGCCAGCAGCCCAACCCGACTAGCGCTCGAGCAGTACTTC. This encodes CASSPTRLALEQYF.

The chain has TRBV7-3 and TRBJ2-1; TRBD1 might be the D (6 bases). The CDR3 has 12 amino acids. Germline V CDR1 and CDR2: SGHTA, FQGTGA. V was pared by 5 bases and J by 5 bases, with 7 bases between. The CDR3 region has the DNA TGTGCCAGCAGCCGGGACAACAATGAGCAGTTCTTC. Amino acid sequence: CASSRDNNEQFF.

The CDR3 DNA sequence: TGCGCCAGCAGTGAATCAAAAGGACAGGGAAGGACTGAAGCTTTCTTT. Translation gives CASSESKGQGRTEAFF. The genes are TRBV10-1 and TRBJ1-1, with 8 bases matching TRBD1. CDR1 WNHNN and CDR2 SYGVQD come from the germline V gene (reference sequence). V lost 3 bases, J lost 5 bases, and 11 bases stayed unmatched. The CDR3 loop spans 16 amino acids.

The V call is TRBV5-1, the J call TRBJ2-7, with D possibly TRBD1 on 6 matching bases. Germline lookup yields CDR1 SGHRS and CDR2 YFSETQ. The CDR3 covers 14 residues. Trimming shortened V by 2 bases and J by 7 bases, and 16 bases separated the two germline ends. The chain's CDR3 is CASSFQQGSGEQYF. The DNA for the CDR3 is TGCGCCAGCAGCTTCCAACAGGGCAGCGGTGAGCAGTACTTC.

This chain links TRBV12-5 with TRBJ1-1; D may be TRBD1 (6 bases). This CDR3 has 13 amino acids. The germline CDR1 and CDR2 sequences are LGHNT and FRNRAP. Trimming stripped 6 bases from V and 3 bases from J, with 11 bases between. The CDR3 region has the DNA TGTGCTAGTGGACGAACAGGGTACACTGAAGCTTTCTTT. It specifies CASGRTGYTEAFF.

The rearrangement joins TRBV4-1 to TRBJ1-5; D not certain. The germline V gene has CDR1 MGHRA and CDR2 YSYEKL. The length of the CDR3 is 13 residues. The V end was cut by 4 bases, the J end by 7 bases, with 11 bases between. CDR3 loop: CASSLFVGQPQHF. CDR3 in DNA: TGCGCCAGCAGCCTCTTTGTCGGGCAGCCCCAGCATTTT.

The chain joins TRBV10-3 to TRBJ2-3, with 9 bases aligning to TRBD2. In germline, CDR1 is ENHRY, CDR2 SYGVKD. This CDR3 spans 16 amino acids. The V and J ends lost 3 bases and 8 bases, in that order; junction bases with no gene match: 12. CDR3 sequence reads: CAISDRETSGQGTQYF. For the CDR3, the DNA is TGTGCCATCAGTGATCGGGAGACTAGCGGACAAGGTACGCAGTATTTT.

The V and J genes are TRBV14 and TRBJ2-7, with TRBD2 as a possible D gene (5 bases). The germline gives CDR1 SGHDN, CDR2 FVKESK. The ends were cut back, 2 bases at V and 4 bases at J, with 9 bases in the middle. This CDR3 has 13 residues. The CDR3 protein is CASSQQLGYEQYF. The DNA for the CDR3 is TGTGCCAGCAGCCAACAACTAGGTTACGAGCAGTACTTC. The whole variable domain, filled in from reference TRBV14 and TRBJ2-7, reads EAGVTQFPSHSVIEKGQTVTLRCDPISGHDNLYWYRRVMGKEIKFLLHFVKESKQDESGMPNNRFLAERTGGTYSTLKVQPAELEDSGVYFCASSQQLGYEQYFGPGTRLTVT.

About this clone: Other DNA sequences in the same sample also yield this CDR3. V and J are TRBV9 and TRBJ2-1, with a possible D match to TRBD1 (6 bases). Trimming took 2 bases from V and 0 from J, leaving 9 bases between them. Per germline, CDR1 SGDLS and CDR2 YYNGEE. This CDR3 is built from 15 residues. CDR3 bases: TGTGCCAGCAGCGTCGGACAGAGCTCCTACAATGAGCAGTTCTTC. Its protein is CASSVGQSSYNEQFF.

V is TRBV5-1 and J is TRBJ1-4; the D gene is possibly TRBD1 (6 bases). V was pared by 1 base and J by 6 bases, with 10 bases between. The CDR3 extends over 14 amino acids. Germline CDR1 is SGHRS and CDR2 is YFSETQ. This CDR3 is CASSLTGRDEKLFF. Written as DNA, the CDR3 is TGCGCCAGCAGCTTGACAGGGCGCGATGAAAAACTGTTTTTT.

The J gene is TRBJ2-3, the V gene TRBV18; 8 bases fit TRBD2. CDR1 is KGHSH, CDR2 LQKENI, per germline. With 5 bases clipped from V and 4 bases from J, the junction kept 5 bases outside the gene matches. This CDR3 has 14 residues. CDR3 in amino acids: CASSYGGGPDTQYF. The CDR3 DNA follows: TGTGCCAGCTCATACGGGGGGGGTCCAGATACGCAGTATTTT.

This chain joins TRBV4-2 and TRBJ2-1; D unresolved. Trimming took 1 base from V and 1 from J, leaving 8 bases between them. The germline gives CDR1 LGHNA, CDR2 YNFKEQ. The CDR3 extends over 15 amino acids. The CDR3 region is CASSQVTDSYNEQFF. The DNA for the CDR3 is TGTGCCAGCAGCCAAGTTACGGATTCCTACAATGAGCAGTTCTTC.

The rearrangement uses TRBV28 and TRBJ2-1, with 10 bases fitting TRBD1. Germline V CDR1 and CDR2: MDHEN, SYDVKM. V shed 6 bases, J shed 7 bases, and the junction held 9 bases outside the gene matches. The CDR3 covers 15 residues. CDR3 residues: CASRRGQGLDNEQFF. The CDR3 DNA reads as TGTGCCAGCAGAAGGGGACAGGGGCTTGATAATGAGCAGTTCTTC.